These T cell receptor beta chains were read from a single sample in a study of response to subunit inactivated influenza vaccine. TCRdb redid the calling of the RT-PCR reads with MiXCR, one entry per CDR3 protein. The sample contains 710,000 or so distinct CDR3 sequences, 15% to 19% of which appear only once. Source: PBMCs from blood, taken 11 to 12 days after vaccination. These receptors came from a man aged 45-65 years who received an inactivated influenza vaccine. Each CDR3 is given with its conserved first and last residue. Each record gives: clone size, V gene, J gene, D gene, CDR3 DNA, CDR3 protein. The D gene is left open where the match is weak. Rows give clone size only sometimes, using once, few, many, or a class for an expanded clone.

NA	TRBV6-1	TRBJ2-1	TRBD2	TGTGCCAGCAGAGCTAGCGGGAGCGGGTATGAGCAGTTCTTC	CASRASGSGYEQFF
few	TRBV20-1	TRBJ2-4	TRBD2	TGCAGTGCTTCCCGGGTAGCGGGAGGTTTTCTAGCCAAAAACATTCAGTACTTC	CSASRVAGGFLAKNIQYF
few	TRBV25-1	TRBJ2-5	TRBD2	TGTGCCAGCAGTCTTACTAGCGGGCCTACCCAAGAGACCCAGTACTTC	CASSLTSGPTQETQYF
NA	TRBV7-8	TRBJ2-3	NA	TGTGCCAGCAGCTTAGCGCCTACAAGGGCTGTCCCAGATACGCAGTATTTT	CASSLAPTRAVPDTQYF
NA	TRBV15	TRBJ2-7	NA	TGTGCCACCAGCAGAGCGGCCCCGTCCTACGAGCAGTACTTC	CATSRAAPSYEQYF
few	TRBV20-1	TRBJ1-2	NA	TGCAGTGCTAGAGGAGTCCAGGACTTTAACTATGGCTACACCTTC	CSARGVQDFNYGYTF
many	TRBV28	TRBJ2-5	TRBD2	TGTGCCAGCAGTCTAGCGGGGGGGTTCCAAGAGACCCAGTACTTC	CASSLAGGFQETQYF
few	TRBV4-2	TRBJ1-1	NA	TGTGCCAGCAGCCAGACCCAGGGTTTTAAAGGCACTGAAGCTTTCTTT	CASSQTQGFKGTEAFF
many	TRBV7-9	TRBJ2-3	TRBD2	TGTGCCAGCAGCCCTGGGACTAGCGGCACAGATACGCAGTATTTT	CASSPGTSGTDTQYF
few	TRBV6-1	TRBJ2-7	TRBD2	TGTGCCAGCAGCTCTAGCGGGTACCTGAGCGAGCAGTACTTC	CASSSSGYLSEQYF
NA	TRBV5-4	TRBJ2-7	TRBD1	TGTGCCAGCAGCCAACGAAGGACAGGCACCTACGAGCAGTACTTC	CASSQRRTGTYEQYF
few	TRBV7-2	TRBJ2-5	TRBD2	TGTGCCAGCAGCTTCGGCCTAGCGGGAGTACAGGAGACCCAGTACTTC	CASSFGLAGVQETQYF
few	TRBV12-3/TRBV12-4	TRBJ1-2	NA	TGTGCCAGCGACACGGACGCTTCGAAAGCGTATGGCTACACCTTC	CASDTDASKAYGYTF
few	TRBV28	TRBJ2-2	NA	TGTGCCAGCACCTCCGCCTCGGCTAATAGACCCACCGGGGAGCTGTTTTTT	CASTSASANRPTGELFF
many	TRBV12-3/TRBV12-4	TRBJ2-1	TRBD2	TGTGCCAGCAGACTTAGCGGGCCGACCTACAATGAGCAGTTCTTC	CASRLSGPTYNEQFF
many	TRBV2	TRBJ2-7	NA	TGTGCCAGCAGTGAATCACAGTACGAGCAGTACTTC	CASSESQYEQYF
few	TRBV24-1	TRBJ2-1	TRBD2	TGTGCCACCAGCGGGAGGGACAATGAGCAGTTCTTC	CATSGRDNEQFF
many	TRBV11-2	TRBJ2-7	NA	TGTGCCAGCAGCTTAGGCGCAGGTTTCTCCTACGAGCAGTACTTC	CASSLGAGFSYEQYF
few	TRBV6-1	TRBJ1-2	NA	TGTGCCAGCAGCTCAGCGGCCGGGACCGGTTATGGCTACACCTTC	CASSSAAGTGYGYTF
few	TRBV5-1	TRBJ2-1	TRBD2	TGCGCCAGCAGCCCTAGCGGGAACAATGAGCAGTTCTTC	CASSPSGNNEQFF
NA	TRBV20-1	TRBJ2-7	TRBD2	TGCAGTGCTAGAGATGGCGGGGGACCCTACGAGCAGTACTTC	CSARDGGGPYEQYF
NA	TRBV20-1	TRBJ2-5	NA	TGCAGTGCCAAAAGGACTATCCAAGAGACCCAGTACTTC	CSAKRTIQETQYF
NA	TRBV6-2/TRBV6-3	TRBJ2-5	TRBD2	TGTGCCAGCAGTTACCTTAGGAGTAGCGGGGGGGCCCAGTACTTC	CASSYLRSSGGAQYF
NA	TRBV20-1	TRBJ2-1	TRBD2	TGCAGTGCTCAACCGGGACTAGCGGGAGTTGATGAGCAGTTCTTC	CSAQPGLAGVDEQFF
NA	TRBV6-2/TRBV6-3	TRBJ1-5	NA	TGTGCCAGCAGACCAGGACAGATACATAATCAGCCCCAGCATTTT	CASRPGQIHNQPQHF
few	TRBV5-1	TRBJ2-5	NA	TGCGCCAGCAGCTTGAAACAAGGACAAGAGACCCAGTACTTC	CASSLKQGQETQYF
few	TRBV11-1	TRBJ2-7	TRBD1	TGTGCCAGCAGCTTAGTTGGGGGACAGGGGGCGGACACGCTCGAGCAGTACTTC	CASSLVGGQGADTLEQYF
NA	TRBV20-1	TRBJ1-5	NA	TGCAGTGCTCATACGGATAGCAATCAGCCCCAGCATTTT	CSAHTDSNQPQHF
NA	TRBV28	TRBJ1-5	TRBD1	TGTGCCAGCACCGGGACAGCGAAAGGTCAGCCCCAGCATTTT	CASTGTAKGQPQHF
few	TRBV7-2	TRBJ1-6	NA	TGTGCCAGCAGCCAGGGACCCGGGAGTTATTCACCCCTCCACTTT	CASSQGPGSYSPLHF
NA	TRBV7-2	TRBJ1-1	NA	TGTGCCAGCAGCTCTGCGGGGGACACTGAAGCTTTCTTT	CASSSAGDTEAFF
few	TRBV7-2	TRBJ2-7	NA	TGTGCCAGCAGCTTAGGGCCCTTAGGGGGGGGCTACGAGCAGTACTTC	CASSLGPLGGGYEQYF
many	TRBV7-9	TRBJ2-2	NA	TGTGCCAGCAGCTTCCAGACAGGGGAGCTGTTTTTT	CASSFQTGELFF
NA	TRBV4-3	TRBJ2-3	NA	TGCGCCAGCAGCCAAGAACTGCCGTCTAGCACAGATACGCAGTATTTT	CASSQELPSSTDTQYF
NA	TRBV30	TRBJ1-4	NA	TGTGCCTGGAGTGTAGGGGGTGGTAATGAAAAACTGTTTTTT	CAWSVGGGNEKLFF
NA	TRBV5-5	TRBJ1-1	TRBD1	TGTGCCAGCAGCTTGCGGATTGGACAGGGGGGCGAAGCTTTCTTT	CASSLRIGQGGEAFF
few	TRBV20-1	TRBJ1-6	TRBD1	TGCAGTGCTCGACAGGGGAGCTCCTATAATTCACCCCTCCACTTT	CSARQGSSYNSPLHF
few	TRBV5-6	TRBJ2-3	NA	TGTGCCAGCAGCTTGTCTGCGGCTAGAAGTCTCACAGATACGCAGTATTTT	CASSLSAARSLTDTQYF
few	TRBV9	TRBJ2-1	TRBD2	TGTGCCAGCAGCGAGCGGATAGCGGGAGCGTACAATGAGCAGTTCTTC	CASSERIAGAYNEQFF
few	TRBV10-3	TRBJ2-5	TRBD2	TGTGCCATCGGCGGGGGGGGGGACATCTCGTACCAAGAGACCCAGTACTTC	CAIGGGGDISYQETQYF
few	TRBV20-1	TRBJ2-1	TRBD2	TGCAGTGCGCTGGGACTAGCGGGATCCTACAATGAGCAGTTCTTC	CSALGLAGSYNEQFF
few	TRBV6-1	TRBJ1-1	TRBD1	TGTGCCAGCAGAACGCGGACAGGGGCGACCACTGAAGCTTTCTTT	CASRTRTGATTEAFF
NA	TRBV6-5	TRBJ2-4	NA	TGTGCCAGCAGTTACGGGACCGCCGGAAACATTCAGTACTTC	CASSYGTAGNIQYF
NA	TRBV20-1	TRBJ2-3	NA	TGCAGTGCTAGAGGTGGTGGCTTCACAGATACGCAGTATTTT	CSARGGGFTDTQYF
few	TRBV3-1	TRBJ2-1	TRBD2	TGTGCCAGCAGCCCGGCGGGCGCCAGCGGGAGCTACTACAATGAGCAGTTCTTC	CASSPAGASGSYYNEQFF